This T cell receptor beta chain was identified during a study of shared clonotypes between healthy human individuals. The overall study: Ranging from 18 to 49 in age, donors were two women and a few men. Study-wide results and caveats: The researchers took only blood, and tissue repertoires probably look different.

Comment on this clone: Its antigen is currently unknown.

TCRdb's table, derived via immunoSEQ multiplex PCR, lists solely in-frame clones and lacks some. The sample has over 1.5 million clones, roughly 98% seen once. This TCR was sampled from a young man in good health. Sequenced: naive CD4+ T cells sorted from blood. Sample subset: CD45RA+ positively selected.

The CDR3 sequence is CASSLAEGLETQYF. CDR3 nucleotide sequence: TGTGCCAGCAGCTTAGCCGAGGGGTTGGAGACCCAGTACTTC. The chain carries TRBV7-2 and TRBJ2-5; D is tentatively TRBD1 or TRBD2 (5 bases each). V was pared by 0 bases and J by 5 bases, with 10 bases between. The CDR3 sequence is 14 residues long. Germline V gene sequence: CDR1 SGHTA, CDR2 FQGNSA.